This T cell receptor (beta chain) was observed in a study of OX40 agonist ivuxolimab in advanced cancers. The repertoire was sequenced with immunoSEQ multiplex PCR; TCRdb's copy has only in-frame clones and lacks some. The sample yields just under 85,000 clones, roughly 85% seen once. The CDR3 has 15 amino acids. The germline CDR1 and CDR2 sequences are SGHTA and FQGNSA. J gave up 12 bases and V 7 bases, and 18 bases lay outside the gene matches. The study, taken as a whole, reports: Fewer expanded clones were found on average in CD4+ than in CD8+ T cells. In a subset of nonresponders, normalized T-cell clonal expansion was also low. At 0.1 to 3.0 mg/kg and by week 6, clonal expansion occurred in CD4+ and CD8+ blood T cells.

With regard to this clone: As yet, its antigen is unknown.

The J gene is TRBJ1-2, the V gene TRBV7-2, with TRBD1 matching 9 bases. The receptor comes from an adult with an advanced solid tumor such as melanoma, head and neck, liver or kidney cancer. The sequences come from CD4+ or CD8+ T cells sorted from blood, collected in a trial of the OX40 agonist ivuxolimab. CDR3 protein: CASTNHPGQGKTNTF. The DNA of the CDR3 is TGTGCCAGCACCAACCACCCGGGACAGGGCAAAACAAACACCTTC.